This passage covers 16 T cell receptor beta chains from one sample sequenced in a study of shared clonotypes between healthy human individuals. Clones were read by immunoSEQ multiplex PCR, and TCRdb kept only the in-frame ones, dropping some. The repertoire holds about a million clones, with about 77% as singletons. Sequenced sample: memory CD4+ T cells sorted from blood. Described subset: CD45RA-negative fraction. The source of these receptors is a man younger than 35 in good health.

This clone was counted ten times or more. V usage is TRBV2 and J usage is TRBJ1-1; 7 nucleotides match TRBD1. V was clipped by 7 bases and J by 1 base; unmatched bases: 9. The V gene's germline CDR1 is SNHLY and CDR2 FYNNEI. The CDR3 is 15 residues long. The CDR3 coding sequence is TGTGCCAGCAATATACGGACAGGACAGAACACTGAAGCTTTCTTT. Translation gives CASNIRTGQNTEAFF.

The V call is TRBV7-2, the J call TRBJ2-2; TRBD1 matches at 8 bases. The CDR3 runs 15 residues. V lost 3 bases to trimming and J lost 3 bases; unmatched junction nucleotides: 3. The germline gives CDR1 SGHTA, CDR2 FQGNSA. The CDR3 nucleotides are TGTGCCAGCAGCTTCTACAGGGGGGACACCGGGGAGCTGTTTTTT. As protein: CASSFYRGDTGELFF.

This chain uses TRBV10-2 with TRBJ1-5, with 7 bases matching TRBD1. CDR1 is WSHSY and CDR2 is SAAADI in the germline V gene. After removal of 6 bases from V and 4 bases from J, the junction contained 12 bases not matched to a gene. The CDR3 spans 16 residues. The chain's CDR3 is CASSDRRDSKNQPQHF. The CDR3 bases are TGCGCCAGCAGCGACCGGCGGGACAGCAAAAATCAGCCCCAGCATTTT.

The J gene is TRBJ2-3, the V gene TRBV27, with no clear D. Trimming removed 0 bases at V and 10 bases at J, with 14 bases between. Germline lookup yields CDR1 MNHEY and CDR2 SMNVEV (reference sequence). The CDR3 consists of 14 residues. CDR3 nucleotide sequence: TGTGCCAGCAGTTTATCGAGTCCCCCACGAGCGCAGTATTTT. Residues: CASSLSSPPRAQYF.

The CDR3 sequence is CASSLSSGQRGETQYF. DNA for the CDR3: TGCGCCAGCAGCTTGTCTAGCGGGCAACGCGGCGAGACCCAGTACTTC. The genes are TRBV5-1 and TRBJ2-5; 8 bases are a match to TRBD2. The germline V gene encodes CDR1 SGHRS and CDR2 YFSETQ. CDR3 length: 16 residues. Germline trimming cut 1 base from V and 5 bases from J; bases unmatched to any gene: 10.

The chain recombines TRBV18 with TRBJ1-2, with TRBD1 identical over 7 bases. The length of the CDR3 is 15 residues. Trimming at V came to 3 bases and at J to 8 bases, leaving 12 bases not matched to a gene. Looked up from germline, CDR1 is KGHSH and CDR2 is LQKENI. In DNA, the CDR3 is TGTGCCAGCTCACCCAACAAAGAGGGGGCGCGAGGCTACACCTTC. Translation: CASSPNKEGARGYTF.

This clone was seen once. The chain couples TRBV7-8 to TRBJ1-2, with 7 bases aligning to TRBD1. The CDR3 covers 14 residues. Unmatched junction bases numbered 3, after V lost 5 bases and J lost 0 bases. Germline CDR1 reads SGHVS; CDR2 reads FQNEAQ. The CDR3 protein is CASSPGQANYGYTF. CDR3 nucleotides: TGTGCCAGCAGCCCCGGACAGGCTAACTATGGCTACACCTTC.

This chain links TRBV7-2 with TRBJ2-7, with 8 bases aligning to TRBD1. Germline trimming cut 1 base from V and 6 bases from J; bases unmatched to any gene: 2. CDR1 SGHTA and CDR2 FQGNSA come from the germline V gene. The CDR3 is 13 amino acids. DNA for the CDR3: TGTGCCAGCAGCTTAGTGGACAGGGCCGAGCAGTACTTC. It specifies CASSLVDRAEQYF.

This rearrangement joins TRBV4-1 to TRBJ2-1; TRBD2 agrees at 8 bases. The CDR3 covers 13 residues. V dropped 7 bases and J dropped 5; count of bases not matched to a gene: 4. The germline V gene encodes CDR1 MGHRA and CDR2 YSYEKL. The CDR3 coding sequence is TGCGCCAGCAAAAAAGCGGGGGACAATGAGCAGTTCTTC. Translation: CASKKAGDNEQFF.

The rearrangement links TRBV18 to TRBJ2-7; either TRBD1 or TRBD2 may supply D (7 bases each). Germline V gene sequence: CDR1 KGHSH, CDR2 LQKENI. This CDR3 is 16 amino acids long. V was cut by 1 base and J by 5 bases, with 18 bases left in between. The DNA of the CDR3 is TGTGCCAGCTCACCACAACTTACAGGGGCGGGGGACGAGCAGTACTTC. Translation gives CASSPQLTGAGDEQYF.

The chain links TRBV4-3 to TRBJ2-3; a possible D gene is TRBD2 (5 bases). Germline V gives CDR1 LGHNA, CDR2 YSLEER. This CDR3 is 15 amino acids long. V was shortened by 1 base and J by 4 bases, with 12 bases between the two germline ends. The chain's CDR3 is CASSQGGRIADTQYF. The CDR3 DNA is TGCGCCAGCAGCCAAGGTGGGAGAATCGCAGATACGCAGTATTTT.

This clone showed up just once. This chain uses TRBV10-1 with TRBJ2-5; D possibly corresponds to TRBD2 (5 bases). The CDR3 runs 14 residues. Trimming shortened V by 0 bases and J by 4 bases, and 9 bases separated the two germline ends. Per the germline V gene, CDR1 is WNHNN and CDR2 is SYGVQD (reference sequence). The CDR3, as DNA: TGCGCCAGCAGTGAGTCGGGGAGCCGAGAGACCCAGTACTTC. Protein product: CASSESGSRETQYF.

The count of this clone is one. V is TRBV5-8 and J is TRBJ1-2; TRBD1 matches at 8 bases. From germline, CDR1 is SGHTS and CDR2 YDEGEE. V dropped 0 bases and J dropped 3; count of bases not matched to a gene: 4. The CDR3 length is 15 residues. The CDR3 DNA sequence: TGTGCCAGCAGCTTGGCAGGGGGCGCGTACTATGGCTACACCTTC. It encodes CASSLAGGAYYGYTF.

Notes on this clone: The sample contains more than one DNA sequence encoding this CDR3. V usage is TRBV5-4 and J usage is TRBJ2-2; 14 positions agree with TRBD2. From germline, CDR1 is SGHNT and CDR2 YYREEE (reference sequence). Germline trimming cut 4 bases from V and 2 bases from J; bases unmatched to any gene: 4. The length of the CDR3 is 17 residues. The CDR3 bases are TGTGCCAGCAGCCCGACTAGCGGGAGGGCTAACACCGGGGAGCTGTTTTTT. It yields the protein CASSPTSGRANTGELFF.

V usage is TRBV5-6 and J usage is TRBJ1-4; D is unclear. With 4 bases removed from V and 7 bases from J, the gap between germline ends came to 14 bases. CDR1 SGHDT and CDR2 YYEEEE come from the germline V gene. The CDR3 has 14 amino acids. In DNA form, the CDR3 reads TGTGCCAGCAGCCTCGGACGCTACACTGAAAAACTGTTTTTT. Translating it yields CASSLGRYTEKLFF.

The V gene is TRBV9, the J gene TRBJ1-2, with unresolved D. CDR3 size: 16 residues. Germline CDR1 reads SGDLS; CDR2 reads YYNGEE. The V end lost 0 bases, the J end lost 5 bases, and 17 bases lay between the germline ends. DNA of the CDR3: TGTGCCAGCAGCGTAGCCCGGGAGGAGGGTGGGTATGGCTACACCTTC. It codes for CASSVAREEGGYGYTF.